What follows are 24 T cell receptor beta chains derived from one specimen sequenced in a study of blood T cell repertoires in COVID-19. Clones were sequenced by immunoSEQ multiplex PCR, and TCRdb holds only the in-frame ones, with some missing. The sample shows 150,000 or so clones, roughly four fifths of them seen only once. The sample was peripheral blood. All receptors derive from an older woman with acute or convalescent COVID-19.

The V and J genes are TRBV5-8 and TRBJ1-4, with 11 nucleotides matching TRBD1. The CDR3 length is 18 residues. Germline loops: CDR1 SGHTS, CDR2 YDEGEE. Trimming took 3 bases from V and 8 from J; bases not matched to a gene: 15. DNA of the CDR3: TGTGCCAGCAGCTCCACCGGGACAGGGGGGCCCGGTAGGGAAAAACTGTTTTTT. Translated, it gives CASSSTGTGGPGREKLFF.

The chain couples TRBV11-2 to TRBJ2-7; tentative D call: TRBD1 (6 bases). Germline V gene sequence: CDR1 SGHAT, CDR2 FQNNGV. Deletions cut 7 bases from V and 2 bases from J, with 15 bases between. The CDR3 loop spans 14 amino acids. In DNA, the CDR3 is TGTGCCAGCACCCGGGACATGCTCACCTACGAGCAGTACGTC. As protein: CASTRDMLTYEQYV.

The chain employs TRBV7-9 and TRBJ2-3; 9 bases fit TRBD1. The germline V gene has CDR1 SEHNR and CDR2 FQNEAQ (reference sequence). The trim removed 4 bases at V and 2 bases at J, leaving 4 bases unmatched. The CDR3 is 15 amino acids. DNA of the CDR3: TGTGCCAGCAGCTCGAGGGACAGGGACACAGATACGCAGTATTTT. It yields the protein CASSSRDRDTDTQYF.

This chain links TRBV5-1 with TRBJ2-7; D may be TRBD1 (6 bases). Germline-derived CDR1 and CDR2 are SGHRS and YFSETQ. CDR3 length: 14 amino acids. V was pared by 0 bases and J by 3 bases, with 10 bases between. DNA for the CDR3: TGCGCCAGCAGCTTGGCCACAGGGAGCTACGAGCAGTACTTC. As protein: CASSLATGSYEQYF. The full variable domain, its missing parts supplied by reference TRBV5-1 and TRBJ2-7, is KAGVTQTPRYLIKTRGQQVTLSCSPISGHRSVSWYQQTPGQGLQFLFEYFSETQRNKGNFPGRFSGRQFSNSRSEMNVSTLELGDSALYLCASSLATGSYEQYFGPGTRLTVT.

V is TRBV5-8 and J is TRBJ1-1; unclear D gene. The V end was cut by 5 bases, the J end by 2 bases, with 10 bases between. CDR1 and CDR2 from the germline V gene are SGHTS and YDEGEE. The CDR3 sequence is 13 residues long. CDR3 loop: CASRRTYNTEAFF. The CDR3 bases are TGTGCCAGCAGACGTACATATAACACTGAAGCTTTCTTT.

The chain carries TRBV2 and TRBJ1-3, with a weak D call TRBD1 (5 bases). Trimming pared 0 bases from V and 2 bases from J, leaving 5 bases between. The CDR3 covers 14 residues. CDR1 and CDR2 from the germline V gene are SNHLY and FYNNEI. CDR3 loop: CASSEAGAGNTIYF. CDR3 DNA: TGTGCCAGCAGTGAAGCAGGGGCTGGAAACACCATATATTTT.

The chain couples TRBV9 to TRBJ2-5; possibly TRBD1 for D (6 bases). The germline gives CDR1 SGDLS, CDR2 YYNGEE. V was cut by 0 bases and J by 2 bases, with 11 bases left in between. The CDR3 has 15 amino acids. DNA for the CDR3: TGTGCCAGCAGCGTAGCCGGGACAACTCAAGAGACCCAGTACTTC. Translating it yields CASSVAGTTQETQYF.

This chain uses TRBV5-1 with TRBJ2-1, with 8 bases that match TRBD1. CDR3 size: 14 residues. Trimming removed 5 bases from V and 6 bases from J; junction bases left unmatched: 7. Germline lookup yields CDR1 SGHRS and CDR2 YFSETQ. The CDR3 DNA reads TGCGCCAGCAGTACACCCGGGACAGGCAATGAGCAGTTCTTC. This sequence encodes CASSTPGTGNEQFF.

This rearrangement joins TRBV5-1 to TRBJ1-2, with 10 positions matching TRBD1. The CDR3 is made up of 15 amino acids. V dropped 4 bases and J dropped 1; count of bases not matched to a gene: 4. From germline, CDR1 is SGHRS and CDR2 YFSETQ. The chain's CDR3 is CASSGTGEGNYGYTF. As DNA, the CDR3 is TGCGCCAGCAGCGGGACAGGGGAAGGTAACTATGGCTACACCTTC.

Comments on this clone: This specimen includes other DNA sequences encoding the same CDR3. The J gene is TRBJ2-2, the V gene TRBV7-9; 9 nucleotides agree with TRBD1. V lost 5 bases, J lost 3 bases, and 1 base stayed unmatched. Germline-derived CDR1 and CDR2 are SEHNR and FQNEAQ (reference sequence). There are 14 residues in the CDR3. The CDR3: CASSRDRDTGELFF. CDR3 nucleotide sequence: TGTGCCAGCAGCCGGGACAGGGACACCGGGGAGCTGTTTTTT.

The chain is built from TRBV4-1 and TRBJ1-1, with D perhaps TRBD1 (6 bases). The CDR3 consists of 13 residues. Germline V gene data show CDR1 as MGHRA and CDR2 as YSYEKL. V was trimmed by 10 bases and J by 0 bases, leaving 12 bases between them. The CDR3 loop is CATRQDMNTEAFF. DNA of the CDR3: TGCGCCACCAGACAGGACATGAACACTGAAGCTTTCTTT.

J is TRBJ2-5 and V is TRBV7-2; TRBD2 aligns across 9 bases. V lost 5 bases and J lost 5; bases outside the gene matches: 9. The CDR3 sequence is 15 residues long. Germline CDR1 SGHTA, CDR2 FQGNSA. This CDR3 reads CASSPSAGGGETQYF. DNA for the CDR3: TGTGCCAGCAGCCCTTCAGCGGGGGGTGGGGAGACCCAGTACTTC.

This clone was seen more than once but under ten times. The chain has TRBV6-6 and TRBJ1-3; D is unresolved. CDR1 MNHNY and CDR2 SVGAGI come from the germline V gene (reference sequence). With 8 bases removed from V and 1 base from J, the gap between germline ends came to 12 bases. This CDR3 is built from 14 residues. The CDR3 bases are TGTGCCAGCGGATACGGAGGTTCTGGAAACACCATATATTTT. Translated: CASGYGGSGNTIYF.

The chain combines TRBV11-2 with TRBJ1-2; D is undetermined. The CDR3 is 13 residues long. Germline assignment: CDR1 SGHAT and CDR2 FQNNGV. V shed 7 bases and J shed 8 bases, with 17 bases lying between them. CDR3 region: CASTKEGRGGYTF. In DNA, the CDR3 is TGTGCCAGCACCAAGGAGGGAAGAGGAGGCTACACCTTC. Full variable domain (rest looked up from reference TRBV11-2 and TRBJ1-2): EAGVAQSPRYKIIEKRQSVAFWCNPISGHATLYWYQQILGQGPKLLIQFQNNGVVDDSQLPKDRFSAERLKGVDSTLKIQPAKLEDSAVYLCASTKEGRGGYTFGSGTRLTVV.

The DNA for the CDR3 is TGTGCCACCAGTGACCACCTCCGCAGGGTGCGATTTGAAAACACCATATATTTT. This sequence encodes CATSDHLRRVRFENTIYF. The gene calls are TRBV24-1 and TRBJ1-3; D may be TRBD1 (5 bases). Trimming took off 4 bases at V and 6 bases at J, with 24 bases between the two ends. The germline gives CDR1 KGHDR, CDR2 SFDVKD. CDR3 length: 18 residues.

This clone was seen once. The rearrangement joins TRBV18 to TRBJ2-1, with D unresolved. This CDR3 region has 13 residues. Trimming left V 3 bases short and J 3 bases short, with 6 bases between. CDR1 is KGHSH, CDR2 LQKENI, per germline. The CDR3 protein is CASSPIVYNEQFF. CDR3 in DNA: TGTGCCAGCTCACCGATAGTCTACAATGAGCAGTTCTTC.

This rearrangement joins TRBV2 to TRBJ1-2; 8 bases match TRBD1. In germline, CDR1 is SNHLY, CDR2 FYNNEI. This CDR3 is built from 15 residues. V was clipped by 5 bases and J by 4 bases; unmatched bases: 9. CDR3 region: CASSTHNRGGYGYTF. The CDR3 DNA sequence: TGTGCCAGCAGTACTCATAACAGGGGGGGCTATGGCTACACCTTC.

This clone was counted a single time. V usage is TRBV18 and J usage is TRBJ2-6; TRBD1 matches 7 bases. The CDR3 totals 17 residues. V lost 2 bases, J lost 0 bases, and 4 bases stayed unmatched. The germline CDR1 and CDR2 sequences are KGHSH and LQKENI. The CDR3 region has the DNA TGTGCCAGCTCACCAAGGGACAGCTTCTCTGGGGCCAACGTCCTGACTTTC. The encoded protein is CASSPRDSFSGANVLTF.

The chain is built from TRBV10-3 and TRBJ1-1; TRBD1 matches at 12 bases. Per the germline V gene, CDR1 is ENHRY and CDR2 is SYGVKD. The junction had 9 bases not matched to a gene; V was cut back by 0 bases and J by 10 bases. The CDR3 is made up of 16 amino acids. CDR3 coding DNA: TGTGCCATCAGTGAGTCTCTGGGACAGGGGGCCCGTGGAGCTTTCTTT. This codes for CAISESLGQGARGAFF.

The chain carries TRBV5-4 and TRBJ1-2; 7 nucleotides agree with TRBD1. Trimming cost V 6 bases and J 8 bases; bases outside gene matches: 10. This CDR3 contains 13 residues. Germline V gives CDR1 SGHNT, CDR2 YYREEE (reference sequence). CDR3 sequence: CASTVRQGEGYTF. In nucleotides, the CDR3 is TGTGCCAGCACCGTGAGACAGGGCGAAGGCTACACCTTC.

This clone has at least ten counts. The chain carries TRBV5-1 and TRBJ2-5; no clear D gene. Trimming pared 5 bases from V and 7 bases from J, leaving 15 bases between. The germline CDR1 and CDR2 sequences are SGHRS and YFSETQ. The CDR3 loop spans 13 amino acids. The CDR3 region is CASSTAGHGTQYF. The CDR3 DNA is TGCGCCAGCAGTACGGCTGGGCATGGGACCCAGTACTTC.

Concerning this clone: Germline and junction disagree at one end, which may indicate a read error. This chain connects TRBV10-2 to TRBJ2-7, with a tentative D call TRBD2 (5 bases). The CDR3 loop spans 11 amino acids. Germline CDR1 and CDR2: WSHSY and SAAADI. CDR3 bases: TGCGCCAGCAGTGAGGGGCCAGAAAAGCGGTTC. Amino acid sequence: CASSEGPEKRF.

The chain has TRBV25-1 and TRBJ1-1; a possible D gene is TRBD1 (5 bases). Germline lookup yields CDR1 MGHDK and CDR2 SYGVNS. With 1 base removed from V and 4 bases from J, the gap between germline ends came to 10 bases. This CDR3 is 14 amino acids long. The CDR3: CASSEWGGGTEAFF. CDR3 DNA sequence: TGTGCCAGCAGTGAATGGGGGGGTGGCACTGAAGCTTTCTTT.

This rearrangement joins TRBV21-1 to TRBJ2-1; whether TRBD1, the table's D call, matches the DNA was not checked. TRBV21-1 is a pseudogene segment. CDR3 length: 15 amino acids. CDR3 protein: CASSKSSGGCREQFF. CDR3 DNA sequence: TGTGCCAGCAGCAAGAGTTCAGGGGGCTGTCGAGAGCAGTTCTTC.